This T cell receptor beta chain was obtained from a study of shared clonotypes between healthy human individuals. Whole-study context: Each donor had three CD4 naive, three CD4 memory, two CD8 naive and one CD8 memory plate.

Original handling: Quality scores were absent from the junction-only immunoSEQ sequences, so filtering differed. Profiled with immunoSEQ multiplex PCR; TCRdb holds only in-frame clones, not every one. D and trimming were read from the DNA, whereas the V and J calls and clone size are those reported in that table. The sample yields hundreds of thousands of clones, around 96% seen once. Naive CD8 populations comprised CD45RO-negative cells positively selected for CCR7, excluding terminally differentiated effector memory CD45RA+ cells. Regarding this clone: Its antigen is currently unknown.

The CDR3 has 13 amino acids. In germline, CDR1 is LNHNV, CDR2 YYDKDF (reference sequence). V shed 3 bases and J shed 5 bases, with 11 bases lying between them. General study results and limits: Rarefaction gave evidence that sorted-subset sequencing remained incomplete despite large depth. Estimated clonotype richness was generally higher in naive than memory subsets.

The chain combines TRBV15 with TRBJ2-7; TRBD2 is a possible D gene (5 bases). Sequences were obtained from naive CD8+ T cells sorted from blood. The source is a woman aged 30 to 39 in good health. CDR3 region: CATSRDPGNEQYF. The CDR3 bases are TGTGCCACCAGCAGGGATCCGGGGAACGAGCAGTACTTC.